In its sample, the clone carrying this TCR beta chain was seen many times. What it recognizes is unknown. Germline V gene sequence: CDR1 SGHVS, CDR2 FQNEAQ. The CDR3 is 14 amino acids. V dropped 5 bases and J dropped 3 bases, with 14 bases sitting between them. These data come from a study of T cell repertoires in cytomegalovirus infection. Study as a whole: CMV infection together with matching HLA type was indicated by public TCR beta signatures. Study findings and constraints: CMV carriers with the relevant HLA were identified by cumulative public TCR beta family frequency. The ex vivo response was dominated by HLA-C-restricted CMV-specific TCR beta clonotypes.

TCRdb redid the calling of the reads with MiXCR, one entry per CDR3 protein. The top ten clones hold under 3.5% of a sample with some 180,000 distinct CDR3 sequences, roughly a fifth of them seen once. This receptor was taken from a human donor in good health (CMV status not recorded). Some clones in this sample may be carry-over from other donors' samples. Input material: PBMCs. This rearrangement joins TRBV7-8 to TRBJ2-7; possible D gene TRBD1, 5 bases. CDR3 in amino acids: CASSPDDDSYEQYF. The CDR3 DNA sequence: TGTGCCAGCAGCCCCGACGATGACAGCTACGAGCAGTACTTC.